This record covers a single T cell receptor beta chain. After removal of 8 bases from V and 5 bases from J, the junction contained 8 bases not matched to a gene. Looked up from germline, CDR1 is SQVTM and CDR2 is ANQGSEA. This CDR3 has 13 residues. The sample is drawn from a study of blood T cell repertoires in COVID-19. Source study methods: Nucleated cell number was recorded as an estimate derived from reference gene primer amplification. The protocol was immunoSEQ multiplex PCR, while the TCRdb copy is restricted to in-frame clones and leaves out a portion. D and trimming were read from the DNA, whereas the V and J calls and clone size are those reported in that table. Seen here are under 300,000 clones, approximately 90% observed once, and the top ten hold around 2%.

The sample was PBMCs or T cells enriched from blood (not recorded which). The rearrangement uses TRBV29-1 and TRBJ1-5; 8 bases agree with TRBD1. The clonotype originates from a woman aged 18-35 years who had recovered from COVID-19. In DNA, the CDR3 is TGCAGCCTACCACAGGGGGTCTATCAGCCCCAGCATTTT. It codes for CSLPQGVYQPQHF.